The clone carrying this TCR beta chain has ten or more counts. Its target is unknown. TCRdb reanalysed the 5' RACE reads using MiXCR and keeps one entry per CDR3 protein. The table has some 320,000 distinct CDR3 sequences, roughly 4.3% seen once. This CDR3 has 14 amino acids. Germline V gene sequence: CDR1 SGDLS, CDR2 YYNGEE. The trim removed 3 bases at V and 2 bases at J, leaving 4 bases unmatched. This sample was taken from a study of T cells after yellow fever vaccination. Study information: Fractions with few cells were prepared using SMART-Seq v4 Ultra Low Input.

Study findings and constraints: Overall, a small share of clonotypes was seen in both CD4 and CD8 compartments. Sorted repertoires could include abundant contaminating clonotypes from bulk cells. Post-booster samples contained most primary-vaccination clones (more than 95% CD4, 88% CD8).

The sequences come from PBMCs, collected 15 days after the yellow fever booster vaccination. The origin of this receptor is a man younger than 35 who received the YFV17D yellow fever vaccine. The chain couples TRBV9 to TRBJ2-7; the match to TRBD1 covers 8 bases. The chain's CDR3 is CASSAQQGAYEQYF. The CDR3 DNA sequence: TGTGCCAGCAGCGCCCAACAGGGGGCCTACGAGCAGTACTTC.